A single sample gave rise to the 15 T cell receptor beta chains below, sequenced in a study of cytomegalovirus exposure and HLA in healthy donors. Only in-frame clones appear in the TCRdb table, and some are missing; sequencing was by immunoSEQ multiplex PCR. The sample lists 260,000 or so clones; less than 95% were seen once. Sequences were obtained from PBMCs. The receptors originated from a woman aged 25 to 39 in good health and CMV-seronegative.

The DNA for the CDR3 is TGTGCCAGTAGTACAGGGGCCCAGCCCCAGCATTTT. Protein: CASSTGAQPQHF. The chain carries TRBV19 and TRBJ1-5; the D gene is possibly TRBD1 (6 bases). The CDR3 is 12 residues long. V lost 4 bases, J lost 7 bases, and 8 bases lay in between. CDR1 LNHDA and CDR2 SQIVND come from the germline V gene (reference sequence).

About this clone: This CDR3 is also generated by other DNA sequences in the sample. V gene TRBV28 combines with J gene TRBJ1-1; D uncertain. The CDR3 spans 11 residues. V was shortened by 7 bases and J by 0 bases, with 3 bases between the two germline ends. Per germline, CDR1 MDHEN and CDR2 SYDVKM. This CDR3 is CASTLNTEAFF. CDR3 DNA sequence: TGTGCCAGCACCTTGAACACTGAAGCTTTCTTT.

V and J are TRBV7-8 and TRBJ2-1; D call uncertain. This CDR3 comprises 13 residues. V lost 1 base and J lost 6, with 7 bases in between. Germline lookup yields CDR1 SGHVS and CDR2 FQNEAQ. The DNA for the CDR3 is TGTGCCAGCAGCTTAGGAGGAGTCAATGAGCAGTTCTTC. Its translation is CASSLGGVNEQFF.

V usage is TRBV29-1 and J usage is TRBJ2-3; D could derive from TRBD1 or TRBD2 (5 bases each). Germline CDR1 is SQVTM and CDR2 is ANQGSEA. V dropped 3 bases and J dropped 0 bases, with 13 bases sitting between them. The CDR3 length is 15 residues. In nucleotides, the CDR3 is TGCAGCGTTGAGGGGCTGGGACCGAGCACAGATACGCAGTATTTT. It specifies CSVEGLGPSTDTQYF.

V is TRBV5-1 and J is TRBJ1-1, with 7 bases fitting TRBD1. The CDR3 consists of 15 residues. V was clipped by 0 bases and J by 4 bases; unmatched bases: 6. The germline V gene encodes CDR1 SGHRS and CDR2 YFSETQ. The DNA for the CDR3 is TGCGCCAGCAGCTTGGGACAGGGATGGTCCACTGAAGCTTTCTTT. Translation gives CASSLGQGWSTEAFF.

The chain recombines TRBV19 with TRBJ2-2; D is unclear. CDR3 length equals 15 residues. Trimming took 7 bases from V and 2 from J, leaving 14 bases between them. The germline CDR1 and CDR2 sequences are LNHDA and SQIVND (reference sequence). The CDR3 DNA follows: TGTGCCAGTACTAAAGCAGGCGGTAACACCGGGGAGCTGTTTTTT. Translation: CASTKAGGNTGELFF.

This chain connects TRBV7-6 to TRBJ2-7; D remains ambiguous. Trimming took off 6 bases at V and 3 bases at J, with 12 bases between the two ends. The CDR3 is 13 residues long. In germline, CDR1 is SGHVS, CDR2 FNYEAQ. CDR3: CASRHPSDYEQYF. As DNA, the CDR3 is TGTGCCAGCAGGCATCCCAGTGACTACGAGCAGTACTTC.

The rearrangement links TRBV7-3 to TRBJ1-1; unclear D gene. The CDR3 loop spans 13 amino acids. V was cut by 6 bases and J by 0 bases, with 8 bases left in between. The germline V gene has CDR1 SGHTA and CDR2 FQGTGA. CDR3 protein: CASRLDLNTEAFF. DNA of the CDR3: TGTGCCAGCAGACTAGACTTGAACACTGAAGCTTTCTTT.

The chain is built from TRBV7-9 and TRBJ2-7; D call uncertain. The CDR3 length is 13 residues. Trimming removed 1 base at V and 3 bases at J, with 7 bases between. Germline CDR1 is SEHNR and CDR2 is FQNEAQ (reference sequence). The CDR3 region is CASSLVQHYEQYF. The CDR3 DNA sequence: TGTGCCAGCAGCTTAGTACAGCACTACGAGCAGTACTTC.

The genes are TRBV27 and TRBJ1-2; D is perhaps TRBD1 (5 bases). V was shortened by 1 base and J by 2 bases, with 5 bases between the two germline ends. This CDR3 contains 13 residues. Germline assignment: CDR1 MNHEY and CDR2 SMNVEV (reference sequence). The CDR3 spells CASSLWGNYGYTF. DNA for the CDR3: TGTGCCAGCAGTTTATGGGGCAACTATGGCTACACCTTC.

A note on this clone: The sample carries other DNA sequences with the same CDR3. The chain carries TRBV6-5 and TRBJ1-5; no definite D call. V lost 0 bases and J 4 bases, leaving 10 bases between the germline ends. In germline, CDR1 is MNHEY, CDR2 SVGAGI. The CDR3 has 15 residues. CDR3 loop: CASSYSGLGNQPQHF. Here the CDR3 DNA reads TGTGCCAGCAGTTACTCCGGGCTGGGGAATCAGCCCCAGCATTTT.

The chain carries TRBV29-1 and TRBJ2-2, with TRBD2 identical over 10 bases. The V gene's germline CDR1 is SQVTM and CDR2 ANQGSEA. The CDR3 spans 14 residues. V trimming: 4 bases; J trimming: 6 bases; junction bases outside the gene matches: 5. In DNA, the CDR3 is TGCAGCGTTGCTAGCGGGAGCCCCGCCGGGGAGCTGTTTTTT. Amino acid sequence: CSVASGSPAGELFF.

The chain joins TRBV7-8 to TRBJ1-2; no clear D. The germline V and J ends were trimmed by 5 bases and 4 bases, with 11 bases remaining between them. This CDR3 has 13 amino acids. Germline values: CDR1 SGHVS, CDR2 FQNEAQ. For the CDR3, the DNA is TGTGCCAGCAGCCCACGAGCGGGCTATGGCTACACCTTC. It encodes CASSPRAGYGYTF.

This sequence joins TRBV4-1 and TRBJ1-2, with a tentative D call TRBD1 (5 bases). Looked up from germline, CDR1 is MGHRA and CDR2 is YSYEKL. The CDR3 contains 19 residues. The V gene lost 0 bases and the J gene lost 0 bases, with 20 bases spanning the gap. The CDR3 loop reads CASSQDRETGQGANYGYTF. CDR3 nucleotides: TGCGCCAGCAGCCAAGATCGGGAAACTGGGCAGGGAGCTAACTATGGCTACACCTTC.

This clone was seen a single time. CDR3 protein: CASSLPGGIGELFF. CDR3 DNA: TGTGCCAGCAGCTTGCCGGGGGGAATCGGGGAGCTGTTTTTT. The V call is TRBV5-4, the J call TRBJ2-2; 7 nucleotides line up with TRBD2. The CDR3 has 14 amino acids. Trimming at V came to 1 base and at J to 7 bases, leaving 4 bases not matched to a gene. Germline V gene data show CDR1 as SGHNT and CDR2 as YYREEE (reference sequence).